Each of the 11 T cell receptor beta chains below was sequenced from the same sample in a study of naive and memory T cell subsets. The beta constant-region primer was an equimolar mix of two oligonucleotides covering TRBC1 and TRBC2. One entry per CDR3 protein, called by TCRdb with MiXCR from the UMI-ligation and nested PCR reads. The sample contains tens of thousands of distinct CDR3 sequences, around 13% of which appear only once. Sample: central memory CD4+ T cells from blood. The receptors were gathered from a human donor in good health.

This clonotype has more than one count but fewer than ten. The gene calls are TRBV2 and TRBJ2-7; D possibly matches TRBD1 or TRBD2 (5 bases each). CDR3 length: 13 amino acids. CDR1 and CDR2 (germline): SNHLY, FYNNEI. V was cut by 7 bases and J by 0 bases, with 10 bases left in between. CDR3 DNA: TGTGCCAGCAAAACCGGGACCTCCTACGAGCAGTACTTC. Protein product: CASKTGTSYEQYF.

This clonotype was recorded at least ten times. The genes are TRBV5-4 and TRBJ2-7; 10 nucleotides match TRBD1. V lost 4 bases, J lost 2 bases, and 6 bases stayed unmatched. CDR3 length: 15 amino acids. Germline CDR1 reads SGHNT; CDR2 reads YYREEE (reference sequence). The CDR3 bases are TGTGCCAGCAGCCCGGGGACAGGGGCGACCTACGAGCAGTACTTC. Encoded protein: CASSPGTGATYEQYF. The full variable domain, its missing parts supplied by reference TRBV5-4 and TRBJ2-7, is ETGVTQSPTHLIKTRGQQVTLRCSSQSGHNTVSWYQQALGQGPQFIFQYYREEENGRGNFPPRFSGLQFPNYSSELNVNALELDDSALYLCASSPGTGATYEQYFGPGTRLTVT.

At least ten counts were recorded for this clonotype. The chain recombines TRBV27 with TRBJ1-1, with unresolved D. Trimming stripped 4 bases from V and 1 base from J, with 7 bases between. This CDR3 comprises 13 residues. Germline V gene lookup returns CDR1 MNHEY and CDR2 SMNVEV (reference sequence). CDR3 loop: CASSSDPNTEAFF. The CDR3, as DNA: TGTGCCAGCAGTTCTGACCCGAACACTGAAGCTTTCTTT.

This clonotype has only a few counts. This sequence joins TRBV5-4 and TRBJ2-7, with 11 bases matching TRBD2. The germline gives CDR1 SGHNT, CDR2 YYREEE (reference sequence). The CDR3 extends over 15 amino acids. Trimming cost V 3 bases and J 7 bases; bases outside gene matches: 9. The CDR3 spells CASSSVTSGIMEQYF. CDR3 sequence (DNA): TGTGCCAGCAGCTCAGTGACTAGCGGGATAATGGAGCAGTACTTC.

The chain uses TRBV28 and TRBJ2-2; 10 bases match TRBD2. This CDR3 contains 17 residues. Germline trimming cut 5 bases from V and 2 bases from J; bases unmatched to any gene: 8. The V gene's germline CDR1 is MDHEN and CDR2 SYDVKM. The CDR3 sequence is CASSLFGLAVNTGELFF. CDR3 coding DNA: TGTGCCAGCAGTCTCTTCGGACTAGCGGTTAACACCGGGGAGCTGTTTTTT.

This clonotype was counted many times. The gene calls are TRBV20-1 and TRBJ1-2, with a weak D call TRBD1 (5 bases). The V gene lost 1 base and the J gene lost 6 bases, with 12 bases spanning the gap. Per germline, CDR1 DFQATT and CDR2 SNEGSKA (reference sequence). The CDR3 contains 13 residues. DNA for the CDR3: TGCAGTGCTAGAGTGGGGGGTGGGGATGGCTACACCTTC. The encoded protein is CSARVGGGDGYTF.

Remarks on this clonotype: This could be a read error, since a much larger clone is one nucleotide away. The rearrangement uses TRBV6-2 or TRBV6-3 and TRBJ2-5, with 8 bases identical to TRBD1. CDR3 length equals 16 residues. Germline V lookup: CDR1 MNHEY, CDR2 SVGEGT. The CDR3, as DNA: TGTGCCAGCAGTTACTCGATGGCAGGGGGCCAAGAGACCCAGTGCTTC. Amino acids: CASSYSMAGGQETQCF.

This clonotype was seen a handful of times. The chain carries TRBV20-1 and TRBJ2-7; D unclear. The CDR3 runs 13 residues. Looked up from germline, CDR1 is DFQATT and CDR2 is SNEGSKA (reference sequence). V was pared by 6 bases and J by 6 bases, with 18 bases between. The CDR3 DNA follows: TGCAGTGCCCCCGCGGAGTCCCATTTCGAGCAGTACTTC. The encoded protein is CSAPAESHFEQYF.

This clonotype appeared a few times. DNA for the CDR3: TGTGCCAGCAGCCAAGCAACGCAGGGGGACACTGAAGCTTTCTTT. This codes for CASSQATQGDTEAFF. The chain employs TRBV4-2 and TRBJ1-1; 7 nucleotides line up with TRBD1. This CDR3 has 15 residues. J gave up 3 bases and V 1 base, and 5 bases lay outside the gene matches. Looked up from germline, CDR1 is LGHNA and CDR2 is YNFKEQ.

There are many counts of this clonotype. The J gene is TRBJ2-1, the V gene TRBV29-1; 7 positions match TRBD2. CDR1 SQVTM and CDR2 ANQGSEA come from the germline V gene. The CDR3 sequence is 15 residues long. Trimming at V came to 5 bases and at J to 0 bases, leaving 7 bases not matched to a gene. Here the CDR3 reads CSVTGTTNSYNEQFF. The CDR3 DNA reads TGCAGCGTTACCGGGACTACTAACTCCTACAATGAGCAGTTCTTC.

This clonotype was observed a handful of times. V gene TRBV10-2 combines with J gene TRBJ2-5; the D is unclear. This CDR3 comprises 13 residues. Germline CDR1 is WSHSY and CDR2 is SAAADI. The V and J ends lost 8 bases and 3 bases respectively, with 13 bases between them. CDR3 bases: TGCGCCAGCGGAAAGAATACAAAAGAGACCCAGTACTTC. This translates into CASGKNTKETQYF.